These T cell receptor beta chains were read from a single sample in a study of response to subunit inactivated influenza vaccine. TCRdb re-called the RT-PCR reads with MiXCR, one entry per CDR3 protein. Here the sample spans 150,000 to 200,000 distinct CDR3 sequences, approximately 12% being singletons. These sequences were also reported in another study, on T cells expressing NK-cell markers.

The material sequenced was CD8+ T cells sorted from PBMCs, taken roughly 12 days after vaccination. Receptor source: a man aged 50-59 years who received an inactivated influenza vaccine. Each CDR3 is given with its conserved first and last residue. Rows give clone size only sometimes, using once, few, many, or a class for an expanded clone.

clone_size	v_call	j_call	cdr3_aa
NA	TRBV12-3/TRBV12-4	TRBJ2-3	CASSLGTSLSTDTQYF
few	TRBV9	TRBJ2-2	CASSVEMEGELFF
many	TRBV28	TRBJ2-1	CASSPGQGGYNEQFF
many	TRBV9	TRBJ2-4	CASSVGDTLAKNIQYF
NA	TRBV27	TRBJ1-2	CASSSQGPINYGYTF
NA	TRBV4-2	TRBJ2-7	CASSQSSGASYEQYF
many	TRBV7-2	TRBJ1-1	CASSLGYNTEAFF
few	TRBV29-1	TRBJ2-1	CSVERTGKAAYNEQFF
many	TRBV6-2/TRBV6-3	TRBJ2-1	CASSHQTFGQTLYNEQFF
NA	TRBV15	TRBJ2-5	CATSRGLTGQATETQYF
few	TRBV25-1	TRBJ1-4	CASRMDRGELFF
few	TRBV6-4	TRBJ2-3	CASSSSGGGTDTQYF
NA	TRBV7-6	TRBJ2-1	CASSGPGIKGYNEQFF
NA	TRBV7-7	TRBJ2-2	CASSLQGPKGTGELFF
NA	TRBV7-9	TRBJ2-7	CASSADRGRYEQYF
many	TRBV7-9	TRBJ2-7	CASSSGAREVYEQYF
few	TRBV7-9	TRBJ2-2	CASSYLKNTGELFF
NA	TRBV6-2/TRBV6-3	TRBJ2-7	CASTGWASYEQYF
many	TRBV7-6	TRBJ2-7	CASSLVPHEQYF
few	TRBV7-6	TRBJ1-1	CASSLAAGSGTEAFF
NA	TRBV7-9	TRBJ1-3	CASSLPRVEENTIYF
NA	TRBV20-1	TRBJ2-7	CSASDRASYEQYF
NA	TRBV7-8	TRBJ2-5	CASSLDPRPETQYF
NA	TRBV7-9	TRBJ2-1	CASSLIYKLDNEQFF
few	TRBV28	TRBJ2-2	CASSITPFGSGPTGELFF
many	TRBV2	TRBJ2-2	CASRADRGQYGELFF
few	TRBV6-2/TRBV6-3	TRBJ2-7	CASSYRTPIYEQYF
NA	TRBV4-1	TRBJ2-7	CASSQRVSWGEQYF
NA	TRBV9	TRBJ2-5	CASSEGDWPPQETQYF
NA	TRBV4-3	TRBJ1-4	CASSPTTGRGEKLFF
NA	TRBV19	TRBJ2-7	CASSLGYEQNF
NA	TRBV4-3	TRBJ2-2	CASSQESGGELFF
NA	TRBV9	TRBJ2-1	CASSPLLGLAGPSSYNEQFF
NA	TRBV5-6	TRBJ2-7	CASSLWTGSNYEQYF
many	TRBV4-1	TRBJ1-5	CASSQDFGRNQPQHF
few	TRBV20-1	TRBJ2-2	CSAPNGGINTGELFF
NA	TRBV6-2/TRBV6-3	TRBJ2-1	CASSLSELSSYNGQFF
NA	TRBV6-2/TRBV6-3	TRBJ2-3	CASSYEDSTDTQYF
NA	TRBV19	TRBJ1-5	CASSHYSNQPQHF
NA	TRBV4-2	TRBJ1-5	CASSREGSNQPQHF
NA	TRBV5-1	TRBJ2-7	CASSGTLSYEQYF
many	TRBV9	TRBJ2-1	CASSVGGASYNEQFF
NA	TRBV5-1	TRBJ2-2	CATTQPVLAGLPNTGELFF
few	TRBV7-9	TRBJ2-3	CASSPRQGDTQYF
NA	TRBV6-1	TRBJ1-1	CAVRRDATEAFF
many	TRBV7-9	TRBJ2-7	CASRDGYEQYF
few	TRBV5-1	TRBJ2-3	CASSLGGAGTDTQYF
few	TRBV4-2	TRBJ2-1	CASSHYTGGEQFF
NA	TRBV7-9	TRBJ1-4	CASSSGPRDEKLFF
NA	TRBV20-1	TRBJ2-2	CSARGPGGNTGELFF
many	TRBV20-1	TRBJ1-1	CSAEGATPAEAFF
few	TRBV2	TRBJ2-5	CASSDWRPLAGETQYF
few	TRBV12-3/TRBV12-4	TRBJ2-2	CASNSGLQSDTGELFF
few	TRBV12-3/TRBV12-4	TRBJ2-6	CASSLANVLTF
NA	TRBV6-2/TRBV6-3	TRBJ2-1	CASSLDWGSYNEQFF